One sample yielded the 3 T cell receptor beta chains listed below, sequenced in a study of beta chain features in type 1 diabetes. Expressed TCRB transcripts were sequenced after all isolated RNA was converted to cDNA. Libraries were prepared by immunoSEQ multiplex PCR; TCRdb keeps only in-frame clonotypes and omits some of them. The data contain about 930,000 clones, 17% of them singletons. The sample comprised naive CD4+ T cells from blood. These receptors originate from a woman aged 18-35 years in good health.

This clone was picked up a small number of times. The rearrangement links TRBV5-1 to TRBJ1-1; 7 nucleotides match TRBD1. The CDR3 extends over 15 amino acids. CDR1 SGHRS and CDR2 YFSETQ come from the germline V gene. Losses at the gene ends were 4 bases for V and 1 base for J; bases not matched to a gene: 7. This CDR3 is CASSTTTGQNTEAFF. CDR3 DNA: TGCGCCAGCAGCACCACGACAGGGCAGAACACTGAAGCTTTCTTT.

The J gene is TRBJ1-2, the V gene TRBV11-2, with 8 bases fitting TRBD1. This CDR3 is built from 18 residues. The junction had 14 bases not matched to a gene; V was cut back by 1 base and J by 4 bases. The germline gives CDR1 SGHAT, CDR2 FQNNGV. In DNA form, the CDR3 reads TGTGCCAGCAGCTTAGCCGGGCTGAAGGACAGGGAAAGCTATGGCTACACCTTC. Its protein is CASSLAGLKDRESYGYTF.

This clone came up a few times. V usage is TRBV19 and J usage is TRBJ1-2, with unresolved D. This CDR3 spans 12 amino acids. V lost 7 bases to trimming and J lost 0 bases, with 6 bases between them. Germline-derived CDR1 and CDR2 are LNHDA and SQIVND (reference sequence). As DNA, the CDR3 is TGTGCCAGTAACGGGGCTAACTATGGCTACACCTTC. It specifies CASNGANYGYTF.